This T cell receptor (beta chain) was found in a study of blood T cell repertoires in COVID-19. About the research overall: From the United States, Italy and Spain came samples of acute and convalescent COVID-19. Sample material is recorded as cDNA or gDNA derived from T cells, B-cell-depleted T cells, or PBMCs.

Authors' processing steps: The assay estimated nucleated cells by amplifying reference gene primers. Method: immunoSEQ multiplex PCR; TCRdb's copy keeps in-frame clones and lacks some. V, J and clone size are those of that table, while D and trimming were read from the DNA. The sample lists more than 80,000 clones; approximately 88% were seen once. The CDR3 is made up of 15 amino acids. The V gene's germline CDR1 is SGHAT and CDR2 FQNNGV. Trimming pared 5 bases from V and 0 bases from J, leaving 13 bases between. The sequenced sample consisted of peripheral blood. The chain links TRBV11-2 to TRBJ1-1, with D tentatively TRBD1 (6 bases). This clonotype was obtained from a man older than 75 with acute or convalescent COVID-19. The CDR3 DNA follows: TGTGCCAGCAGCCCCCAGGGGCCCATGAACACTGAAGCTTTCTTT. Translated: CASSPQGPMNTEAFF.